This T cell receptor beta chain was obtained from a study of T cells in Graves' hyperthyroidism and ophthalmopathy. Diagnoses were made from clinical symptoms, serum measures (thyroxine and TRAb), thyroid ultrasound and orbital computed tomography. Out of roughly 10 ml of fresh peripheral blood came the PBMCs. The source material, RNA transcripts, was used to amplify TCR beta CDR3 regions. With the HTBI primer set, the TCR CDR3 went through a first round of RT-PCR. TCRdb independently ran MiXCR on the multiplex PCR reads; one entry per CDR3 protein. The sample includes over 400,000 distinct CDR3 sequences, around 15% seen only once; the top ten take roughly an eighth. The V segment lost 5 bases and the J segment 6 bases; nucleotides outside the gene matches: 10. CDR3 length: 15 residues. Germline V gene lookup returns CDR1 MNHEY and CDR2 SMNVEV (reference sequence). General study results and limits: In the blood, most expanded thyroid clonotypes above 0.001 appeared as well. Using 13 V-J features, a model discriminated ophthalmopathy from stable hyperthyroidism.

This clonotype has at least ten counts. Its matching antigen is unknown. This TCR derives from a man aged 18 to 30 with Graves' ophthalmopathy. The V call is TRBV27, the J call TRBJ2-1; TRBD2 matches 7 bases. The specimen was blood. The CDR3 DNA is TGTGCCAGCAGTCCCGGGACTAACGTCCTCAATGAGCAGTTCTTC. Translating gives CASSPGTNVLNEQFF.